The rows below give T cell receptor beta chains drawn from one sample of a study of cytomegalovirus exposure and HLA in healthy donors. Generated by immunoSEQ multiplex PCR, the TCRdb table keeps only in-frame clones and is missing some. The sample yields about 120,000 clones, about 76% seen once. The sample comprised PBMCs. The receptor source for this set is a woman in her 40s in good health and CMV-seronegative. The CDR3 runs from the conserved cysteine through the conserved F or W. D genes are given only for firm matches. Clone size is stated in some rows and not others, as once, few, many or a class when expanded.

v_call: TRBV4-2; d_call: NA; j_call: TRBJ2-2; clone_size: NA; cdr3_nt: TGTGCCAGCAGCCAAGAATTTTGGGTCAGGGGAAACACCGGGGAGCTGTTTTTT; cdr3_aa: CASSQEFWVRGNTGELFF
v_call: TRBV6-1; d_call: NA; j_call: TRBJ1-1; clone_size: few; cdr3_nt: TGTGCCAGCAGTGTTTTAACGGGGGACACTGAAGCTTTCTTT; cdr3_aa: CASSVLTGDTEAFF
v_call: TRBV28; d_call: NA; j_call: TRBJ1-2; clone_size: NA; cdr3_nt: TGTGCCAGCGAAGGTCGGAGAGGCTATGGCTACACCTTC; cdr3_aa: CASEGRRGYGYTF
v_call: TRBV5-1; d_call: NA; j_call: TRBJ1-2; clone_size: NA; cdr3_nt: TGCGCCAGCAGCTTGGTAGCCAGCTCTAACTATGGCTACACCTTC; cdr3_aa: CASSLVASSNYGYTF
v_call: TRBV6-1; d_call: TRBD2; j_call: TRBJ2-1; clone_size: NA; cdr3_nt: TGTGCCAGCAGTGATCGGGAGGAGGCCTACAATGAGCAGTTCTTC; cdr3_aa: CASSDREEAYNEQFF
v_call: TRBV5-1; d_call: TRBD2; j_call: TRBJ2-1; clone_size: NA; cdr3_nt: TGCGCCAGCAGCTTGACTAGCGTGCCTGGTAATGAGCAGTTCTTC; cdr3_aa: CASSLTSVPGNEQFF
v_call: TRBV9; d_call: TRBD1; j_call: TRBJ2-2; clone_size: NA; cdr3_nt: TGTGCCAGCAGCCCTTCCGGGACAGCCGTAGTCGGGGAGCTGTTTTTT; cdr3_aa: CASSPSGTAVVGELFF
v_call: TRBV27; d_call: NA; j_call: TRBJ2-3; clone_size: NA; cdr3_nt: TGTGCCAGCAGGCACCGGGACTGGCCTCGGGATACGCAGTATTTT; cdr3_aa: CASRHRDWPRDTQYF
v_call: TRBV7-9; d_call: TRBD1; j_call: TRBJ2-4; clone_size: NA; cdr3_nt: TGTGCCAGCAGCTCATCCCGGGACAGGGCCACCCGAGGAGACATTCAGTACTTC; cdr3_aa: CASSSSRDRATRGDIQYF
v_call: TRBV4-1; d_call: NA; j_call: TRBJ2-7; clone_size: NA; cdr3_nt: TGCGCCAGCAGCGGGGCCCACGAGCAGTACTTC; cdr3_aa: CASSGAHEQYF
v_call: TRBV5-1; d_call: NA; j_call: TRBJ1-6; clone_size: NA; cdr3_nt: TGCGCCAGCAGCTACGGACAAAGAAATTCACCCCTCCACTTT; cdr3_aa: CASSYGQRNSPLHF
v_call: TRBV4-1; d_call: NA; j_call: TRBJ1-2; clone_size: NA; cdr3_nt: TGCGCCAGCAGCCAAGTGGCGGGCACTAACTATGGCTACACCTTC; cdr3_aa: CASSQVAGTNYGYTF
v_call: TRBV5-5; d_call: TRBD2; j_call: TRBJ2-3; clone_size: NA; cdr3_nt: TGTGCCAGCAGCCGGACGGGACTAGCGGGGAGTACAGATACGCAGTATTTT; cdr3_aa: CASSRTGLAGSTDTQYF
v_call: TRBV18; d_call: NA; j_call: TRBJ2-4; clone_size: once; cdr3_nt: TGTGCCAGCTCACCACCCCGGCTAGCTGAAAACATTCAGTACTTC; cdr3_aa: CASSPPRLAENIQYF
v_call: TRBV27; d_call: NA; j_call: TRBJ2-3; clone_size: NA; cdr3_nt: TGTGCCAGCAGTCCCTTAAAGGGGGGGCCCGCAGATACGCAGTATTTT; cdr3_aa: CASSPLKGGPADTQYF
v_call: TRBV18; d_call: NA; j_call: TRBJ1-1; clone_size: NA; cdr3_nt: TGTGCCAGCTCACCAGTGGACAGGAACACTGAAGCTTTCTTT; cdr3_aa: CASSPVDRNTEAFF
v_call: TRBV28; d_call: TRBD1; j_call: TRBJ2-4; clone_size: NA; cdr3_nt: TGTGCCAGCAGTTCCCCCGGGACAGCTGTAGCCAAAAACATTCAGTACTTC; cdr3_aa: CASSSPGTAVAKNIQYF